This is a list of T cell receptor beta chains from one sample in a study of T cells in Graves' hyperthyroidism and ophthalmopathy. TCRdb fed the multiplex PCR reads into MiXCR, producing one record per CDR3 protein. The sample shows a few hundred thousand distinct CDR3 sequences, approximately 14% of them seen only once. Source material: blood. The receptors come from a woman in her 30s with Graves' hyperthyroidism. The CDR3 runs from the conserved cysteine through the conserved F or W. Fields, in order: clone size, V gene, D gene, J gene, CDR3 protein, CDR3 DNA. A D gene is named only where the DNA matches it firmly. A clone size is listed for some rows: how often the clone was seen (once, few, many), or a class if it is expanded.

clone_size: few
v_call: TRBV9
d_call: .
j_call: TRBJ2-6
cdr3_aa: CASSEHTGANVLTF
cdr3_nt: TGTGCCAGCAGCGAACACACTGGGGCCAACGTCCTGACTTTC

clone_size: few
v_call: TRBV27
d_call: .
j_call: TRBJ2-3
cdr3_aa: CASKEMIWDTQYF
cdr3_nt: TGTGCCAGCAAGGAGATGATTTGGGATACGCAGTATTTT

clone_size: few
v_call: TRBV9
d_call: .
j_call: TRBJ2-1
cdr3_aa: CASSAWERKNEQFF
cdr3_nt: TGTGCCAGCAGCGCTTGGGAGAGGAAGAATGAGCAGTTCTTC

clone_size: few
v_call: TRBV7-2
d_call: .
j_call: TRBJ2-3
cdr3_aa: CASSLALGVADTQYF
cdr3_nt: TGTGCCAGCAGCTTAGCGCTAGGGGTAGCAGATACGCAGTATTTT

clone_size: many
v_call: TRBV20-1
d_call: .
j_call: TRBJ2-3
cdr3_aa: CSAPPANPGDTQYF
cdr3_nt: TGCAGTGCCCCTCCGGCAAATCCTGGAGATACGCAGTATTTT

clone_size: many
v_call: TRBV5-1
d_call: TRBD1
j_call: TRBJ1-1
cdr3_aa: CASSPDRGNTEAFF
cdr3_nt: TGCGCCAGCAGCCCGGACAGGGGGAACACTGAAGCTTTCTTT

clone_size: many
v_call: TRBV7-9
d_call: TRBD2
j_call: TRBJ2-3
cdr3_aa: CASSFREADTQYF
cdr3_nt: TGTGCCAGCAGCTTTCGGGAGGCGGATACGCAGTATTTT

clone_size: many
v_call: TRBV7-2
d_call: .
j_call: TRBJ2-3
cdr3_aa: CASSRGGFGADTQYF
cdr3_nt: TGTGCCAGCAGCCGCGGGGGCTTCGGGGCAGATACGCAGTATTTT

clone_size: many
v_call: TRBV10-3
d_call: .
j_call: TRBJ2-1
cdr3_aa: CAIRSRTSTGDEQFF
cdr3_nt: TGTGCCATCAGATCCCGGACTTCCACCGGGGATGAGCAGTTCTTC

clone_size: many
v_call: TRBV5-1
d_call: .
j_call: TRBJ2-7
cdr3_aa: CASSLAVGFSYEQYF
cdr3_nt: TGCGCCAGCAGCTTGGCCGTCGGGTTCTCCTACGAGCAGTACTTC

clone_size: few
v_call: TRBV25-1
d_call: TRBD2
j_call: TRBJ2-2
cdr3_aa: CASSDGGRAPGELFF
cdr3_nt: TGTGCCAGCAGTGACGGCGGGAGGGCCCCCGGGGAGCTGTTTTTT

clone_size: .
v_call: TRBV5-5
d_call: .
j_call: TRBJ2-5
cdr3_aa: CASTRGQETQYF
cdr3_nt: TGTGCCAGCACCAGGGGCCAAGAGACCCAGTACTTC

clone_size: .
v_call: TRBV25-1
d_call: .
j_call: TRBJ2-7
cdr3_aa: CASSELGGQSYEQYF
cdr3_nt: TGTGCCAGCAGTGAATTAGGGGGGCAGTCCTACGAGCAGTACTTC

clone_size: many
v_call: TRBV15
d_call: .
j_call: TRBJ2-7
cdr3_aa: CATSSPDGLRRSEQYF
cdr3_nt: TGTGCCACCAGCAGCCCTGACGGTCTGAGAAGAAGCGAGCAGTACTTC

clone_size: many
v_call: TRBV7-7
d_call: .
j_call: TRBJ1-2
cdr3_aa: CASSHLTRNYGYTF
cdr3_nt: TGTGCCAGCAGCCATCTGACACGAAACTATGGCTACACCTTC

clone_size: few
v_call: TRBV20-1
d_call: TRBD1
j_call: TRBJ1-5
cdr3_aa: CSARATGDPNQPQHF
cdr3_nt: TGCAGTGCTAGAGCTACAGGGGACCCTAATCAGCCCCAGCATTTT

clone_size: .
v_call: TRBV20-1
d_call: TRBD2
j_call: TRBJ2-5
cdr3_aa: CSAGGGRAMETQYF
cdr3_nt: TGCAGTGCCGGCGGCGGGAGGGCCATGGAGACCCAGTACTTC

clone_size: many
v_call: TRBV2
d_call: .
j_call: TRBJ2-2
cdr3_aa: CASNWRGAGELFF
cdr3_nt: TGTGCCAGCAATTGGAGGGGTGCCGGGGAGCTGTTTTTT

clone_size: few
v_call: TRBV6-1
d_call: .
j_call: TRBJ1-2
cdr3_aa: CASRFPGANYGYTF
cdr3_nt: TGTGCCAGCAGATTTCCGGGCGCTAACTATGGCTACACCTTC

clone_size: .
v_call: TRBV6-1
d_call: TRBD1
j_call: TRBJ1-5
cdr3_aa: CASTENRGPNQPQHF
cdr3_nt: TGTGCCAGCACCGAAAACAGGGGGCCGAATCAGCCCCAGCATTTT

clone_size: .
v_call: TRBV20-1
d_call: TRBD1
j_call: TRBJ1-5
cdr3_aa: CSAGAGGWQPQHF
cdr3_nt: TGCAGTGCTGGAGCAGGGGGATGGCAGCCCCAGCATTTT

clone_size: few
v_call: TRBV7-9
d_call: .
j_call: TRBJ2-7
cdr3_aa: CASSIHRDTGYEQYF
cdr3_nt: TGTGCCAGCAGCATACACCGGGACACCGGCTACGAGCAGTACTTC

clone_size: .
v_call: TRBV27
d_call: TRBD2
j_call: TRBJ2-4
cdr3_aa: CASSLSGLAGGLNIQYF
cdr3_nt: TGTGCCAGCAGTTTATCTGGACTAGCGGGAGGTCTGAACATTCAGTACTTC

clone_size: many
v_call: TRBV10-3
d_call: .
j_call: TRBJ1-3
cdr3_aa: CAISESGASGNTIYF
cdr3_nt: TGTGCCATCAGTGAGTCGGGGGCCTCTGGAAACACCATATATTTT